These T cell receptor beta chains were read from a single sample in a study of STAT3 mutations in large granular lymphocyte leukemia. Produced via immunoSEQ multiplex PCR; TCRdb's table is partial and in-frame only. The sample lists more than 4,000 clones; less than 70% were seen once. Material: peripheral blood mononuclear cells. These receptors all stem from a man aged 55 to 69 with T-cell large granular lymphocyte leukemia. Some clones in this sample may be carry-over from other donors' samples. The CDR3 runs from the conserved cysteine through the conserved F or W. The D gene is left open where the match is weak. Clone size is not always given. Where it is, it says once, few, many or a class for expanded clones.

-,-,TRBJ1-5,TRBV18,TGTGCCAGCTCAGAGATGAAGCATCAGCCCCAGCATTTT,CASSEMKHQPQHF
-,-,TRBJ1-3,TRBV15,TGTGCCACCAGCAGAGACGCTGGAAACACCATATATTTT,CATSRDAGNTIYF
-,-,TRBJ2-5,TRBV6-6,TGTGCCAGCAGTTCGCAGTCGGCCCAGTACTTC,CASSSQSAQYF
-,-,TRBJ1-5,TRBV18,TGTGCCAGCTCACGGACAGCTAATAGCAATCAGCCCCAGCATTTT,CASSRTANSNQPQHF
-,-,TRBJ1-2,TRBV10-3,TGTGCCATCAGCTCGGACGGAACCTCTACCTTC,CAISSDGTSTF
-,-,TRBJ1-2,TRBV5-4,TGTGCCAGCAGCCTCTCGACAGACAACTATGGCTACACCTTC,CASSLSTDNYGYTF
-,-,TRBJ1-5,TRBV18,TGTGCCAGCTCACCATCTGTAGCTAGGCAGCCCCAGCATTTT,CASSPSVARQPQHF
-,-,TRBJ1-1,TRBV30,TGTGCCTGGGGCCGGCTGAACACTGAAGCTTTCTTT,CAWGRLNTEAFF
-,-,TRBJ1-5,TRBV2,TGTGCCAGCAGTGAAACACGGGGAACTCAGCCCCAGCATTTT,CASSETRGTQPQHF
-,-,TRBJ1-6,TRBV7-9,TGTGCCAGCAGCTTGGGGGCAGATTCACCCCTCCACTTT,CASSLGADSPLHF
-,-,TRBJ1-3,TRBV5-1,TGCGCCAGCAGTCCCGGCGGCTCTGGAAACACCATATATTTT,CASSPGGSGNTIYF
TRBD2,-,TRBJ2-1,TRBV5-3,TGTGCCAGAAGCTTCCGCGGGAGCTCCTACAATGAGCAGTTCTTC,CARSFRGSSYNEQFF
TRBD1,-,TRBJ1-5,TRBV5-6,TGTGCCAGCAGCTTTGGCGGGACAGGGGTTCAGCCCCAGCATTTT,CASSFGGTGVQPQHF
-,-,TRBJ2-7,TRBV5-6,TGTGCCAGCAGCGAGAACGCCTTCTACGAGCAGTACTTC,CASSENAFYEQYF
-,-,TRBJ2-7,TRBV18,TGTGCCAGCTCAATCCCGAGGGGGTTACAGTACTTC,CASSIPRGLQYF
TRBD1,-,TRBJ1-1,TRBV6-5,TGTGCCAGCAGTGCCGGGACAGGGGTCACTGAAGCTTTCTTT,CASSAGTGVTEAFF
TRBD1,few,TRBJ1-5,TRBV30,TGTGCCTGGACCGGAGGAGGGGGCCATCAGCCCCAGCATTTT,CAWTGGGGHQPQHF
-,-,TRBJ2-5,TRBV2,TGTGCCAGCAGTGAATACCGCTCTCAAGAGACCCAGTACTTC,CASSEYRSQETQYF
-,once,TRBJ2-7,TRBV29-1,TGCAGCGTTGAAGATTATTCGCGGAGGGTGCAGTACTTC,CSVEDYSRRVQYF
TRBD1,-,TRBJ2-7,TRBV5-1,TGCGCCAGCAGCTTGGGGGGACAGGGGGCAGGTGAGCAGTACTTC,CASSLGGQGAGEQYF
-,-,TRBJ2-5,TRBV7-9,TGTGCCAGCAGCCCCCAGGGATTCCAAGAGACCCAGTACTTC,CASSPQGFQETQYF
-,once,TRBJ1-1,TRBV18,TGTGCCAGCTCACCCGACCGAGGGGTGGCTTTCTTT,CASSPDRGVAFF
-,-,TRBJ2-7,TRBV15,TGTGCCACCAGCAGAGGAGACGAGCAGTACTTC,CATSRGDEQYF
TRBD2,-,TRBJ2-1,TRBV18,TGTGCCAGCTCACCACCTAGCGGGAGGTCTAGTGAGCAGTTCTTC,CASSPPSGRSSEQFF
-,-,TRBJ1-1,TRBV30,TGTGCCTGGGGGGGGCTGACTGAAGCTTTCTTT,CAWGGLTEAFF
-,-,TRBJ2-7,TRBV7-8,TGTGCCAGCAGCTTAGCAGGCTCAAAAATCTCCTACGAGCAGTACTTC,CASSLAGSKISYEQYF
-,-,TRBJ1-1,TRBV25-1,TGTGCCAGCAGTGATCAGGGGTTAGGGGCTTTCTTT,CASSDQGLGAFF
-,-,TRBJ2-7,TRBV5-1,TGCGCCAGCAGCCGACAGTCCGGTGAGCAGTACTTC,CASSRQSGEQYF
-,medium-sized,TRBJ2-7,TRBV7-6,TGTGCCAGCAGCTTAGCGGGGGGTTACTCCTACGAGCAGTACTTC,CASSLAGGYSYEQYF